These 27 T cell receptor beta chains came from one sample sequenced in a study of identical twins. A single record per CDR3 protein comes from TCRdb applying MiXCR to the 5' RACE reads. This sample has approximately 600,000 distinct CDR3 sequences, with just over 7% found just once. These data were likewise used in another study, on yellow fever vaccine responses in identical twins.

Sequenced material: PBMCs. These receptor sequences come from a woman aged 18-35 years in good health.

This clonotype came up many times. The chain carries TRBV7-2 and TRBJ2-1, with 11 bases lining up with TRBD2. Germline CDR1 is SGHTA and CDR2 is FQGNSA. V gave up 5 bases and J gave up 4 bases; unmatched junction bases: 4. The length of the CDR3 is 15 residues. In DNA form, the CDR3 reads TGTGCCAGCAGCCAACTAGCGGGGGTATACAATGAGCAGTTCTTC. It encodes CASSQLAGVYNEQFF.

This clonotype was counted ten times or more. V gene TRBV12-3 or TRBV12-4 combines with J gene TRBJ1-3; no clear D. The V end was cut by 6 bases, the J end by 6 bases, with 3 bases between. This CDR3 contains 10 residues. In DNA form, the CDR3 reads TGTGCCAGCAGATCAAACACCATATATTTT. Its translation is CASRSNTIYF.

The chain couples TRBV6-6 to TRBJ2-4, with D perhaps TRBD1 or TRBD2 (5 bases each). Trimming took off 8 bases at V and 2 bases at J, with 10 bases between the two ends. The CDR3 is 13 amino acids. Germline-derived CDR1 and CDR2 are MNHNY and SVGAGI (reference sequence). The chain's CDR3 is CASWDVPKNIQYF. The CDR3 coding sequence is TGTGCCAGCTGGGACGTGCCCAAAAACATTCAGTACTTC.

The V and J genes are TRBV10-3 and TRBJ2-5; no clear D gene. Germline V gene lookup returns CDR1 ENHRY and CDR2 SYGVKD. There are 15 residues in the CDR3. Trimming cost V 5 bases and J 2 bases, with 15 bases left between them. The CDR3 DNA is TGTGCCATCAGTTCTACCTCCTCCGGGCAAGAGACCCAGTACTTC. Translated: CAISSTSSGQETQYF.

V gene TRBV12-3 or TRBV12-4 combines with J gene TRBJ2-1, with 7 bases fitting TRBD1. J was trimmed by 4 bases and V by 6 bases; bases with no gene match: 12. This CDR3 region has 16 residues. The CDR3 DNA follows: TGTGCCAGCAGCTCTCGAAGTTCGGGACAGTACAATGAGCAGTTCTTC. Translation gives CASSSRSSGQYNEQFF.

This clonotype was counted between two and nine times. The chain uses TRBV5-1 and TRBJ2-7, with 7 bases lining up with TRBD2. The CDR3 has 15 amino acids. The V and J ends lost 2 bases and 3 bases, in that order; junction bases with no gene match: 8. Germline V gene data show CDR1 as SGHRS and CDR2 as YFSETQ. Here the CDR3 reads CASSLYVGGSYEQYF. The CDR3 DNA reads as TGCGCCAGCAGCTTATATGTTGGCGGGAGCTACGAGCAGTACTTC.

At least ten counts were recorded for this clonotype. A junction boundary mismatches the germline segment, possibly from a read error. This chain uses TRBV5-1 with TRBJ1-1, with D possibly TRBD1 on 5 matching bases. From germline, CDR1 is SGHRS and CDR2 YFSETQ. This CDR3 is 16 amino acids long. The CDR3 coding sequence is TGCGCCAGCAGCCCGAGACCCGGGACGTCTAACAATGAAGCTTTCTTT. The encoded protein is CASSPRPGTSNNEAFF.

The sample holds many counts of this clonotype. V is TRBV12-3 or TRBV12-4 and J is TRBJ1-3; D is unresolved. V was clipped by 6 bases and J by 4 bases, with 16 bases between them. The CDR3 is 15 amino acids. CDR3 in amino acids: CASSLTASAGNTIYF. The CDR3 DNA reads as TGTGCCAGCAGCCTAACAGCTTCAGCCGGAAACACCATATATTTT.

Here the CDR3 DNA reads TGCAGCGTTGAGTTGACAGGGGGACGGGTTGGTGGCTACACCTTC. It codes for CSVELTGGRVGGYTF. The J gene is TRBJ1-2, the V gene TRBV29-1; 9 bases align to TRBD1. Germline V gene sequence: CDR1 SQVTM, CDR2 ANQGSEA. The CDR3 runs 15 residues. V was clipped by 3 bases and J by 7 bases; unmatched bases: 12. The variable domain in full, with the rest retrieved from reference TRBV29-1 and TRBJ1-2, is SAVISQKPSRDICQRGTSLTIQCQVDSQVTMMFWYRQQPGQSLTLIATANQGSEATYESGFVIDKFPISRPNLTFSTLTVSNMSPEDSSIYLCSVELTGGRVGGYTFGSGTRLTVV.

The gene calls are TRBV12-3 or TRBV12-4 and TRBJ2-4; tentatively, D is TRBD1 or TRBD2 (6 bases each). This CDR3 has 17 residues. V lost 2 bases to trimming and J lost 0 bases, with 14 bases between them. CDR3 sequence (DNA): TGTGCCAGCAGTTTAACGTTCGGGGGCCGAGCCAAAAACATTCAGTACTTC. It specifies CASSLTFGGRAKNIQYF.

The chain employs TRBV20-1 and TRBJ1-2, with D unclear. Germline V gives CDR1 DFQATT, CDR2 SNEGSKA (reference sequence). This CDR3 has 13 residues. V lost 5 bases and J lost 3, with 13 bases in between. The CDR3 protein is CSAELRDHYGYTF. CDR3 DNA: TGCAGTGCTGAACTGCGGGATCACTATGGCTACACCTTC.

This clonotype was observed a handful of times. The J gene is TRBJ2-5, the V gene TRBV5-6; tentatively, D is TRBD2 (6 bases). V dropped 7 bases and J dropped 4 bases, with 14 bases sitting between them. CDR1 and CDR2 (germline): SGHDT, YYEEEE. The CDR3 is 13 residues long. The CDR3 bases are TGTGCCAGCTGCAGACTAGAGGCAGAGACCCAGTACTTC. It specifies CASCRLEAETQYF.

In the case of this clonotype: This may be a read error: a much more frequent sequence differs by one nucleotide. The chain is built from TRBV5-1 and TRBJ2-5; 8 nucleotides match TRBD1. In germline, CDR1 is SGHRS, CDR2 YFSETQ. CDR3 size: 16 residues. For the CDR3, the DNA is TGCGCCAGCGGCTTCTCACAGGGGGTGATCCAAGAGACCCAGTACTTC. Its translation is CASGFSQGVIQETQYF.

The rearrangement links TRBV12-3 or TRBV12-4 to TRBJ2-3; 9 nucleotides line up with TRBD2. Trimming cost V 9 bases and J 2 bases; bases outside gene matches: 9. This CDR3 is 15 amino acids long. CDR3 loop: CASEPSGESTDTQYF. The CDR3 nucleotides read TGTGCCAGTGAACCTAGCGGGGAGTCCACAGATACGCAGTATTTT.

This clonotype was counted a few times. The chain joins TRBV5-6 to TRBJ2-7, with TRBD1 identical over 12 bases. V lost 4 bases to trimming and J lost 6 bases; unmatched junction nucleotides: 11. The V gene's germline CDR1 is SGHDT and CDR2 YYEEEE. The length of the CDR3 is 16 residues. CDR3 DNA: TGTGCCAGCAGCCTATTTGGAGGGGACAGGGGGCCCGAGCAGTACTTC. Translating it yields CASSLFGGDRGPEQYF.

This clonotype was counted at least ten times. The J gene is TRBJ1-1, the V gene TRBV3-1, with TRBD1 matching 9 bases. Germline CDR1 LGHDT, CDR2 YNNKEL (reference sequence). V shed 1 base and J 6 bases; nucleotides not matched to a gene: 6. The CDR3 covers 15 residues. DNA for the CDR3: TGTGCCAGCAGCCAAGTTGGGACAGGGAGGGCTGAAGCTTTCTTT. Translating it yields CASSQVGTGRAEAFF.

This chain joins TRBV11-2 and TRBJ1-4; TRBD1 matches 12 bases. CDR3 length: 16 residues. Germline CDR1 and CDR2: SGHAT and FQNNGV. The J segment lost 11 bases and the V segment lost 4 bases, leaving 11 bases of the junction unmatched. The CDR3 DNA follows: TGTGCCAGCAGCTGGGGACAGGGGGCGGCGGGTCGGAAACTGTTTTTT. It is translated as CASSWGQGAAGRKLFF. Combining the CDR3 with reference TRBV11-2 and TRBJ1-4 gives the whole variable domain EAGVAQSPRYKIIEKRQSVAFWCNPISGHATLYWYQQILGQGPKLLIQFQNNGVVDDSQLPKDRFSAERLKGVDSTLKIQPAKLEDSAVYLCASSWGQGAAGRKLFFGSGTQLSVL.

This clonotype was seen at least ten times. J is TRBJ2-1 and V is TRBV4-1; D is possibly TRBD2 (6 bases). Germline V gives CDR1 MGHRA, CDR2 YSYEKL. Between the trimmed V and J ends, which lost 0 bases and 2 bases, there was a span of 14 bases. The CDR3 totals 17 residues. This CDR3 reads CASSQDGAGGPYNEQFF. CDR3 DNA: TGCGCCAGCAGCCAAGATGGGGCCGGGGGACCCTACAATGAGCAGTTCTTC.

The chain combines TRBV6-1 with TRBJ1-1; tentatively, D is TRBD1 (5 bases). Trimming left V 7 bases short and J 3 bases short, with 12 bases between. Germline assignment: CDR1 MNHNS and CDR2 SASEGT. CDR3 length equals 13 residues. The CDR3 DNA sequence: TGTGCCAGCAAGAGGGGCTGGGACACTGAAGCTTTCTTT. Its protein is CASKRGWDTEAFF.

This clonotype was detected only a few times. The chain has TRBV6-5 and TRBJ2-7, with TRBD1 identical over 7 bases. CDR3 length equals 13 residues. V gave up 7 bases and J gave up 4 bases; unmatched junction bases: 7. Germline V gene lookup returns CDR1 MNHEY and CDR2 SVGAGI. The CDR3 protein is CASITGTVYEQYF. CDR3 DNA sequence: TGTGCCAGCATTACCGGGACAGTTTACGAGCAGTACTTC.

The chain uses TRBV20-1 and TRBJ1-6; tentative D call: TRBD1 (5 bases). Trimming left V 3 bases short and J 7 bases short, with 13 bases between. Germline V gene lookup returns CDR1 DFQATT and CDR2 SNEGSKA (reference sequence). CDR3 length: 14 residues. For the CDR3, the DNA is TGCAGTGCTAGCGTAGGGACGGTGAATTCACCCCTCCACTTT. Its translation: CSASVGTVNSPLHF.

This clonotype was seen repeatedly, ten times or more. V usage is TRBV6-6 and J usage is TRBJ2-5; D gene uncertain. Germline CDR1 and CDR2: MNHNY and SVGAGI (reference sequence). The CDR3 is made up of 12 amino acids. V lost 5 bases and J lost 0, with 4 bases in between. The CDR3 region is CASSRHQETQYF. As DNA, the CDR3 is TGTGCCAGCAGTCGTCACCAAGAGACCCAGTACTTC.

The rearrangement links TRBV28 to TRBJ2-7; no reliable D call. Trimming shortened V by 6 bases and J by 1 base, and 10 bases separated the two germline ends. Germline assignment: CDR1 MDHEN and CDR2 SYDVKM. The CDR3 spans 13 residues. This CDR3 reads CASRLQLSYEQYF. DNA of the CDR3: TGTGCCAGCAGGTTACAGCTTTCCTACGAGCAGTACTTC.

This clonotype has ten or more counts. The chain has TRBV11-3 and TRBJ1-1; D perhaps matches TRBD1 (5 bases). CDR1 SGHNT and CDR2 YENEEA come from the germline V gene. The CDR3 runs to 14 residues. V was trimmed by 0 bases and J by 4 bases, leaving 9 bases between them. The CDR3: CASSLEGVGTEAFF. The CDR3 DNA reads TGTGCCAGCAGCTTAGAGGGGGTTGGCACTGAAGCTTTCTTT. Full variable domain (missing parts from reference TRBV11-3 and TRBJ1-1): EAGVVQSPRYKIIEKKQPVAFWCNPISGHNTLYWYLQNLGQGPELLIRYENEEAVDDSQLPKDRFSAERLKGVDSTLKIQPAELGDSAVYLCASSLEGVGTEAFFGQGTRLTVV.

The table lists this clonotype with a few counts. The J gene is TRBJ2-3, the V gene TRBV27; TRBD2 matches 9 bases. V shed 3 bases, J shed 5 bases, and the junction held 12 bases outside the gene matches. The length of the CDR3 is 17 residues. Germline values: CDR1 MNHEY, CDR2 SMNVEV (reference sequence). CDR3 loop: CASSLAPAGGYGDTQYF. The CDR3 nucleotides read TGTGCCAGCAGTTTGGCTCCCGCGGGAGGGTACGGAGATACGCAGTATTTT.

This clonotype was seen many times. As DNA, the CDR3 is TGTGCCAGCAGCGGAGGACAGGGCAAGGAGCAGTACTTC. Translated: CASSGGQGKEQYF. J is TRBJ2-7 and V is TRBV9; TRBD1 agrees at 8 bases. Germline CDR1 is SGDLS and CDR2 is YYNGEE. The CDR3 loop spans 13 amino acids. Trimming removed 3 bases from V and 7 bases from J; junction bases left unmatched: 6.

This clonotype was observed a single time. The junction differs from germline at one of its ends, possibly a read error. The chain joins TRBV4-1 to TRBJ2-6; perhaps TRBD1 as D (6 bases). Germline V gives CDR1 MGHRA, CDR2 YSYEKL. The CDR3 extends over 18 amino acids. CDR3 nucleotide sequence: TGCGCCAGCGGCCAAGGTTTCAGGGGAAGCTCTGGGGCCAACGTCCTGACTTTC. Protein sequence: CASGQGFRGSSGANVLTF.